A single sample is the source of the 4 T cell receptor beta chains below, sequenced in a study of shared T cell receptors in the human thymus. The assay was immunoSEQ multiplex PCR, and TCRdb's table has in-frame clones only and misses some. The sample holds some 720,000 clones, around nine tenths seen once. These same records also appear under a second study, on human thymus T cells.

The sample consisted of thymocytes. The source is a boy under two years old with a congenital heart defect.

The V gene is TRBV27, the J gene TRBJ2-7, with D perhaps matching TRBD2 (7 bases). V was clipped by 6 bases and J by 5 bases, with 23 bases between them. CDR1 MNHEY and CDR2 SMNVEV come from the germline V gene (reference sequence). The CDR3 covers 16 residues. The CDR3 region has the DNA TGTGCCAGCAGCCGACCCAGGGGATTGGGACTACACGAGCAGTACTTC. It translates to CASSRPRGLGLHEQYF.

This rearrangement joins TRBV11-3 to TRBJ2-7; 8 nucleotides align to TRBD2. CDR3 length: 19 amino acids. Per the germline V gene, CDR1 is SGHNT and CDR2 is YENEEA. V gave up 5 bases and J gave up 7 bases; unmatched junction bases: 25. The CDR3 nucleotides read TGTGCCAGCAGCCCCTCGTGGAGAAACAGGCGCGCCAAGCGGGGGGAGCAGTACTTC. Encoded protein: CASSPSWRNRRAKRGEQYF. Variable domain in full (rest from reference TRBV11-3 and TRBJ2-7): EAGVVQSPRYKIIEKKQPVAFWCNPISGHNTLYWYLQNLGQGPELLIRYENEEAVDDSQLPKDRFSAERLKGVDSTLKIQPAELGDSAVYLCASSPSWRNRRAKRGEQYFGPGTRLTVT.

This rearrangement joins TRBV28 to TRBJ2-7, with 8 bases fitting TRBD1. The CDR3 has 17 residues. Trimming cost V 5 bases and J 2 bases; bases outside gene matches: 14. Per germline, CDR1 MDHEN and CDR2 SYDVKM. The CDR3 loop is CASSPLHLGQATYEQYF. The DNA for the CDR3 is TGTGCCAGCAGTCCTCTTCACTTGGGACAGGCCACCTACGAGCAGTACTTC.

There are a few counts of this clone. The chain links TRBV7-2 to TRBJ1-2, with D possibly being TRBD1 (5 bases). With 1 base removed from V and 2 bases from J, the gap between germline ends came to 11 bases. This CDR3 has 15 residues. Germline CDR1 SGHTA, CDR2 FQGNSA. DNA for the CDR3: TGTGCCAGCAGCTTAGGTGGGGGGGAAAACTATGGCTACACCTTC. Protein product: CASSLGGGENYGYTF.